The clone carrying this T cell receptor (beta chain) was counted at least ten times. RNA transcripts were the template for amplifying TCR beta CDR3 regions. TCR CDR3 underwent first-round RT-PCR with the HTBI primer set. TCRdb itself ran the multiplex PCR reads through MiXCR, one entry per CDR3 protein. The sample includes around 300,000 distinct CDR3 sequences, over 11% of them seen just once. Not enrolled were patients with uncontrolled infection, other autoimmune disease, pregnancy or lactation. The data are from a study of T cells in Graves' hyperthyroidism and ophthalmopathy. Trimming took 6 bases from V and 1 from J, leaving 8 bases between them. Germline V gene sequence: CDR1 MDHEN, CDR2 SYDVKM. CDR3 size: 13 residues.

The chain uses TRBV28 and TRBJ2-3; a weak D match, TRBD2 (6 bases). Sequencing input: blood. The receptor's source is a woman between 25 and 40 years old with Graves' hyperthyroidism. DNA of the CDR3: TGTGCCAGCAGAGGCGGGGGCACAGATACGCAGTATTTT. This sequence encodes CASRGGGTDTQYF.